These 11 T cell receptor beta chains share one sample of origin, sequenced in a study of tumor-infiltrating lymphocytes in primary liver carcinoma. Both blood RNA, taken from unsorted whole blood, and germline DNA were extracted. Starting from approximately 470 ng of total RNA, TCR beta cDNA was produced with a primer in the constant region. ARM-PCR, slightly modified, supplied the TCR beta libraries through three nested multiplex PCR rounds. A C-beta reverse primer and TRBV1-TRBV30 forward primers served in each of the first two PCR rounds, at ten to eleven cycles apiece. Each CDR3 protein gets one entry after TCRdb re-called the multiplex PCR reads with MiXCR. The sample shows hundreds of thousands of distinct CDR3 sequences, about 50% of them seen only once. Material for sequencing was peripheral blood. The receptors were sampled from a woman in her twenties or thirties with primary liver carcinoma and hepatitis B virus infection.

V usage is TRBV6-2 or TRBV6-3 and J usage is TRBJ2-3, with D hard to call. Trimming took 8 bases from V and 5 from J, leaving 8 bases between them. The CDR3 totals 11 residues. The V gene's germline CDR1 is MNHEY and CDR2 SVGEGT. The CDR3 DNA reads TGTGCCAGCGCTAACATAGATACGCAGTATTTT. Protein: CASANIDTQYF.

The chain employs TRBV7-8 and TRBJ2-3; D unclear. Trimming shortened V by 5 bases and J by 6 bases, and 9 bases separated the two germline ends. The CDR3 consists of 12 residues. Germline assignment: CDR1 SGHVS and CDR2 FQNEAQ. CDR3 loop: CASSPLRDTQYF. In nucleotides, the CDR3 is TGTGCCAGCAGCCCCTTAAGGGATACGCAGTATTTT.

Points on this clonotype: One end of the junction does not line up with germline, which may come from a read error. The CDR3 is CTSRPTDLNLNTIYF. The CDR3 nucleotides read TGTACCAGCAGGCCGACCGACCTAAATCTTAACACCATATATTTT. The chain couples TRBV11-2 to TRBJ1-3; D ambiguous. CDR3 length: 15 amino acids. Germline V CDR1 and CDR2: SGHAT, FQNNGV.

In the case of this clonotype: A much larger clone differs by one base, so this may be a read error. The V call is TRBV6-1, the J call TRBJ2-1; TRBD1 might be the D (6 bases). The CDR3 contains 16 residues. Germline V gives CDR1 MNHNS, CDR2 SASEGT. The CDR3 sequence is CASRREPGDPYNEQSF. The CDR3 DNA follows: TGTGCCAGCAGGAGGGAACCAGGGGACCCCTACAATGAGCAGTCCTTC.

This chain uses TRBV5-1 with TRBJ2-5; 9 bases line up with TRBD1. CDR1 and CDR2 from the germline V gene are SGHRS and YFSETQ. V lost 7 bases to trimming and J lost 4 bases; unmatched junction nucleotides: 11. This CDR3 spans 15 amino acids. The CDR3 loop is CASRPASDRGETQYF. CDR3 DNA: TGCGCCAGCCGCCCCGCATCGGACAGGGGAGAGACCCAGTACTTC.

This chain links TRBV7-9 with TRBJ2-1, with D perhaps TRBD2 (5 bases). Germline V gene sequence: CDR1 SEHNR, CDR2 FQNEAQ (reference sequence). The CDR3 runs 14 residues. V gave up 1 base and J gave up 7 bases, with 11 bases separating them. CDR3: CASSLGSSANEQFF. The DNA for the CDR3 is TGTGCCAGCAGCTTAGGCAGTAGCGCGAATGAGCAGTTCTTC.

Notes on this clonotype: This may arise from a read error, as a much more abundant clone is one base away. The gene calls are TRBV4-1 and TRBJ1-1; unclear D gene. The V gene's germline CDR1 is MGHRA and CDR2 YSYEKL. CDR3 size: 14 residues. The CDR3 spells CASSQERGWTEASF. The CDR3 DNA reads TGCGCCAGCAGCCAAGAGCGGGGTTGGACTGAAGCTTCCTTT.

J is TRBJ2-1 and V is TRBV7-8; 10 nucleotides align to TRBD2. This CDR3 contains 18 residues. Trimming removed 7 bases from V and 4 bases from J; junction bases left unmatched: 16. CDR1 and CDR2 from the germline V gene are SGHVS and FQNEAQ. The CDR3 bases are TGTGCCAGCAACTCGCCTCTACAGACTAGCGGGCCTTACAATGAGCAGTTCTTC. Its protein is CASNSPLQTSGPYNEQFF.

On this clonotype: Since no conserved phenylalanine or tryptophan closes the CDR3, a read error is the likely cause. The chain recombines TRBV12-3 or TRBV12-4 with TRBJ1-1, with TRBD1 as a possible D gene (5 bases). This CDR3 contains 13 residues. The CDR3 protein is CARSFGGRTEAFL. DNA for the CDR3: TGTGCCAGGAGTTTTGGGGGTCGGACTGAAGCTTTCCTT.

The chain's CDR3 is CAWSVETGGGNQPQHF. As DNA, the CDR3 is TGTGCCTGGAGTGTAGAGACGGGAGGAGGCAATCAGCCCCAGCATTTT. V is TRBV30 and J is TRBJ1-5; D not resolved. The CDR3 runs to 16 residues. The V end lost 0 bases, the J end lost 2 bases, and 14 bases lay between the germline ends. Germline lookup yields CDR1 GTSNPN and CDR2 SVGIG (reference sequence).

A remark on this clonotype: A much bigger clone sits one base away, suggesting this may be a read error. The CDR3 does not end in the conserved phenylalanine or tryptophan, so this is likely a read error. The chain joins TRBV29-1 to TRBJ2-1; 11 nucleotides align to TRBD2. The CDR3 spans 16 residues. CDR1 is SQVTM, CDR2 ANQGSEA, per germline. Trimming took 3 bases from V and 7 from J; bases not matched to a gene: 11. CDR3 DNA: TGCAGCGTTGACGCCGGGACTAGCGGAGCTAATAATGAGCAGTTCTTA. Amino acid sequence: CSVDAGTSGANNEQFL.